Included here is one T cell receptor (beta chain) sequence, with context. Under the authors' procedure: Scientists estimated how many nucleated cells there were by amplifying reference gene primers. Measured with immunoSEQ multiplex PCR; TCRdb has only the in-frame clones, and not every one. V and J calls and clone size are those listed in that table; D and trimming were worked out from the DNA. Found here are some 150,000 clones, over 75% of them singletons; the top ten hold roughly 3%. These data come from a study of blood T cell repertoires in COVID-19. Study-wide background: The United States, Italy and Spain provided the acute and convalescent COVID-19 samples. T cells, B-cell-depleted T cells, or PBMCs provided the cDNA or gDNA that served as material.

This CDR3 is built from 13 residues. The germline CDR1 and CDR2 sequences are MNHEY and SMNVEV (reference sequence). V was shortened by 5 bases and J by 4 bases, with 11 bases between the two germline ends. The sequence came from a woman aged 55-69 years with active COVID-19. The rearrangement links TRBV27 to TRBJ1-1; D may be TRBD1 (5 bases). The sequenced sample consisted of peripheral blood. CDR3 loop: CASSIQGSTEAFF. CDR3 sequence (DNA): TGTGCCAGCAGTATTCAGGGAAGCACTGAAGCTTTCTTT.